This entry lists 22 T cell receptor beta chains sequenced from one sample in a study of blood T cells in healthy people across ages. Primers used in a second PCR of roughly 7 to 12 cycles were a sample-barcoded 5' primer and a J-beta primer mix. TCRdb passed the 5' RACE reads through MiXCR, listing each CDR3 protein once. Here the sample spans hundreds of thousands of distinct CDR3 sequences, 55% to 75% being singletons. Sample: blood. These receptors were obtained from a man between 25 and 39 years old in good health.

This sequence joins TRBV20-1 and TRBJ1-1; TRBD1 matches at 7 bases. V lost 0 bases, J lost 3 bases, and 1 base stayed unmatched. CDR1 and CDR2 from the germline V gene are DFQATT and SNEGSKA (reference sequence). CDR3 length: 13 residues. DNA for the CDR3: TGCAGTGCTAGAGAGCAGGGGGACACTGAAGCTTTCTTT. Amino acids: CSAREQGDTEAFF.

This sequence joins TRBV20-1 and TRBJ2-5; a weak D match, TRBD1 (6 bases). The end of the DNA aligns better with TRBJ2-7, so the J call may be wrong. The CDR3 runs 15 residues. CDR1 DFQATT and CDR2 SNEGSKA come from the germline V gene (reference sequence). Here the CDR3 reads CSATAPGDWGYEQYF. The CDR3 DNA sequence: TGCAGTGCTACCGCCCCAGGGGATTGGGGCTACGAGCAGTACTTC.

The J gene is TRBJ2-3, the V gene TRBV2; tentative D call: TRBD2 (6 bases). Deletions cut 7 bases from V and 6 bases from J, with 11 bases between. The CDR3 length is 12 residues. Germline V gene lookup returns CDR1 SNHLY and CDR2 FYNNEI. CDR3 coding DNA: TGTGCCAGCAAAACCCTAGCGGATACGCAGTATTTT. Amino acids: CASKTLADTQYF.

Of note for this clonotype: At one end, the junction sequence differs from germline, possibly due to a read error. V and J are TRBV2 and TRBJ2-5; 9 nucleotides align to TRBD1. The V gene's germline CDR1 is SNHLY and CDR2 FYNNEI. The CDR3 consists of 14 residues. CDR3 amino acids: CASTGQGYQEPQYF. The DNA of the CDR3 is TGTGCCAGCACAGGACAGGGGTACCAAGAGCCCCAGTACTTC.

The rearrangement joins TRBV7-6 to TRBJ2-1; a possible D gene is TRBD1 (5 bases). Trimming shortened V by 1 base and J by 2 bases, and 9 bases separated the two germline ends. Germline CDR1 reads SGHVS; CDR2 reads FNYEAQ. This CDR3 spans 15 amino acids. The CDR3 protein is CASSLEGFPYNEQFF. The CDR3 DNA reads TGTGCCAGCAGCTTAGAGGGGTTCCCCTACAATGAGCAGTTCTTC.

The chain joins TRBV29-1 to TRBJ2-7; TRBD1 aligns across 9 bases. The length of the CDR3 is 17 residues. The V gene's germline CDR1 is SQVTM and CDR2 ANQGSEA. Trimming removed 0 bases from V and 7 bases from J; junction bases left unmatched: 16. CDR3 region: CSVEDLGTGSAPNEQYF. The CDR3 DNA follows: TGCAGCGTTGAAGATTTAGGGACAGGGTCAGCGCCCAATGAGCAGTACTTC.

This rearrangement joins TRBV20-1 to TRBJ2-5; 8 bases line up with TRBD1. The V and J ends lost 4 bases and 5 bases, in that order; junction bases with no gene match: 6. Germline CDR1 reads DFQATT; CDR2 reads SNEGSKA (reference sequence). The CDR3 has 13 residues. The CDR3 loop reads CSAIPGGGETQYF. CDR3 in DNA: TGCAGTGCTATACCAGGGGGCGGTGAGACCCAGTACTTC.

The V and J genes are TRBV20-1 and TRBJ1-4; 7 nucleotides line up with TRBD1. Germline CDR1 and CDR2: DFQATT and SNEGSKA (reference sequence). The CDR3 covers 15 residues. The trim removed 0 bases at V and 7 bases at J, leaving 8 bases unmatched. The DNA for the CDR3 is TGCAGTGCTAGAGATCTAGGAGGGGGCAGTGAAAAACTGTTTTTT. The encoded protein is CSARDLGGGSEKLFF.

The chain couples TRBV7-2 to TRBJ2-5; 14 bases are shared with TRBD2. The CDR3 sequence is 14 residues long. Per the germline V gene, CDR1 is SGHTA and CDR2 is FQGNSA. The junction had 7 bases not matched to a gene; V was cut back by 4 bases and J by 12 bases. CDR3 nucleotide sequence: TGTGCCAGCAGCTCGACTAGCGGGAGGGCTGGGGAGTACTTC. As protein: CASSSTSGRAGEYF.

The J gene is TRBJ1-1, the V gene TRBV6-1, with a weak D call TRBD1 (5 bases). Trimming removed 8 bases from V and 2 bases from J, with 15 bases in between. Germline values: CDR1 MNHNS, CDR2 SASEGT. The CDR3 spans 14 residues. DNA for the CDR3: TGTGCCAGCCATATCGGGGGATTCAACACTGAAGCTTTCTTT. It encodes CASHIGGFNTEAFF.

CDR3 DNA sequence: TGTGCCAGCAGCTTAGGGTCAGGGGTCAACATTCAGTACTTC. Residues: CASSLGSGVNIQYF. The chain has TRBV7-3 and TRBJ2-4, with a possible D match to TRBD1 (6 bases). This CDR3 comprises 14 residues. Germline CDR1 SGHTA, CDR2 FQGTGA. The germline V and J ends were trimmed by 2 bases and 7 bases, with 12 bases remaining between them.

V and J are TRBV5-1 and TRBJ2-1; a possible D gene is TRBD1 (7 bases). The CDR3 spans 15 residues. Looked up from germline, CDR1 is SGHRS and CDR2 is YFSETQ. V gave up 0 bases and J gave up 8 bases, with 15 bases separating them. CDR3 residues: CASSLGQGGQYEQFF. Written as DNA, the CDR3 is TGCGCCAGCAGCTTGGGGCAGGGGGGTCAATATGAGCAGTTCTTC.

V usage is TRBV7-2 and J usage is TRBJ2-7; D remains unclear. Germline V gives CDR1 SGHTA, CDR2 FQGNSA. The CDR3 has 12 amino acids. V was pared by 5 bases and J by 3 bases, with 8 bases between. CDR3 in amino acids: CASSVWDYEQYF. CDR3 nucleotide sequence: TGTGCCAGCAGCGTGTGGGACTACGAGCAGTACTTC. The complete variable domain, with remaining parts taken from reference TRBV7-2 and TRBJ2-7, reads GAGVSQSPSNKVTEKGKDVELRCDPISGHTALYWYRQSLGQGLEFLIYFQGNSAPDKSGLPSDRFSAERTGGSVSTLTIQRTQQEDSAVYLCASSVWDYEQYFGPGTRLTVT.

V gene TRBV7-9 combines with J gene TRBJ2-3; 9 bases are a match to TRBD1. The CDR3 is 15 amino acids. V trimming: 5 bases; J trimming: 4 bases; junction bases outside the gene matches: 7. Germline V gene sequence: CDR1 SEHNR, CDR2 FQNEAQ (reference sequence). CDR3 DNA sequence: TGTGCCAGCAGCACGGGGACAGGGAGAGCAGATACGCAGTATTTT. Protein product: CASSTGTGRADTQYF.

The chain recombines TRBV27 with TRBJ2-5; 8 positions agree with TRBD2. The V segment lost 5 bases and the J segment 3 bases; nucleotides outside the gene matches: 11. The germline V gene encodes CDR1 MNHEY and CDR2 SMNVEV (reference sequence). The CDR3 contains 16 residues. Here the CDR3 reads CASSPSRGESKETQYF. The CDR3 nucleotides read TGTGCCAGCAGTCCCTCGCGGGGGGAATCCAAAGAGACCCAGTACTTC.

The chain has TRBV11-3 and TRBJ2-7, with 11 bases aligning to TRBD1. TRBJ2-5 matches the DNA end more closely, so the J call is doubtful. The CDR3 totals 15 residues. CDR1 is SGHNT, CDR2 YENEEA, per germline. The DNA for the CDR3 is TGTGCCAGCAGCTCCACCGGACAGGGGGCGGAGACCCAGTACTTC. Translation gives CASSSTGQGAETQYF.

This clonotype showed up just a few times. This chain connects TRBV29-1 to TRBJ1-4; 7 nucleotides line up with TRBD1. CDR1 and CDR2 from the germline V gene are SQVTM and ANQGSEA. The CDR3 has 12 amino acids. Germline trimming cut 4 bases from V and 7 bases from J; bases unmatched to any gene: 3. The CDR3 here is CSVGQGVEKLFF. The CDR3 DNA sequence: TGCAGCGTTGGTCAGGGGGTTGAAAAACTGTTTTTT.

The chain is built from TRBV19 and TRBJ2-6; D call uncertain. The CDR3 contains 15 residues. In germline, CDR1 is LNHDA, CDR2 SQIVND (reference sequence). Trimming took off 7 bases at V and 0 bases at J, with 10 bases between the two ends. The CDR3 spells CASTISHSGANVLTF. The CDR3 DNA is TGTGCCAGTACCATTAGCCACTCTGGGGCCAACGTCCTGACTTTC.

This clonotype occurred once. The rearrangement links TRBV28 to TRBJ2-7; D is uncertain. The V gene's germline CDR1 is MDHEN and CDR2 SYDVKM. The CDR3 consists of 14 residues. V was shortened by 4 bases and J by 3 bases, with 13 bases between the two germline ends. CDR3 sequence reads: CASSSPDPGYEQYF. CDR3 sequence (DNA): TGTGCCAGCAGTTCCCCCGACCCCGGCTACGAGCAGTACTTC.

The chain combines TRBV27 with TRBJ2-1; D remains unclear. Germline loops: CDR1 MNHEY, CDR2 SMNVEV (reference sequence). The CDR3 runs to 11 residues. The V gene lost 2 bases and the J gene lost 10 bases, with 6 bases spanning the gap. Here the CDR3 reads CASSLVQEQFF. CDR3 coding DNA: TGTGCCAGCAGTTTAGTACAGGAGCAGTTCTTC.

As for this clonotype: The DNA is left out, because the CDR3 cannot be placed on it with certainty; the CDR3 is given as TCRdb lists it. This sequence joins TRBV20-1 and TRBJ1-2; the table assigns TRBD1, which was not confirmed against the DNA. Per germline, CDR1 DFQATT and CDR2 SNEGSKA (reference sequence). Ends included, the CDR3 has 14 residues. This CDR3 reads CSATWTGGHYGCTF.

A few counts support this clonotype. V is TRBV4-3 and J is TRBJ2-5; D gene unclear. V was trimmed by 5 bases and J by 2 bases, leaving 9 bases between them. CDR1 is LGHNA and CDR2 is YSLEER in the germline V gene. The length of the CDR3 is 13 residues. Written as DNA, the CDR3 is TGCGCCAGCAGCACGGCCCTACAAGAGACCCAGTACTTC. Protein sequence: CASSTALQETQYF.